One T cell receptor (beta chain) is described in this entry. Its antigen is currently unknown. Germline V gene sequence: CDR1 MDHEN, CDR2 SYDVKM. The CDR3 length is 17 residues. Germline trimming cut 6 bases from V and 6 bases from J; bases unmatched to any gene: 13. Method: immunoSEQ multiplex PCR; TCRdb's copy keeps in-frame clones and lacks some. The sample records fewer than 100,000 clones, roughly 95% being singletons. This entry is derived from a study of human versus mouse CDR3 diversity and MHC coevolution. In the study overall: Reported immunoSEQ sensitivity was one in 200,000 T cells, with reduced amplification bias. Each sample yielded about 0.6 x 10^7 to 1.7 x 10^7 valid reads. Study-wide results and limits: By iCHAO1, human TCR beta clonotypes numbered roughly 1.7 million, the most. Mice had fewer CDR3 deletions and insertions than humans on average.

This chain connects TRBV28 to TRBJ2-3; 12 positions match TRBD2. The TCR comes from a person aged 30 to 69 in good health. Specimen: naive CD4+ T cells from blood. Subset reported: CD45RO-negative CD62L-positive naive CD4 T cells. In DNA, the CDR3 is TGTGCCAGCAGGCTCCTTCGACTAGCGGGAGTCAGGGATACGCAGTATTTT. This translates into CASRLLRLAGVRDTQYF.